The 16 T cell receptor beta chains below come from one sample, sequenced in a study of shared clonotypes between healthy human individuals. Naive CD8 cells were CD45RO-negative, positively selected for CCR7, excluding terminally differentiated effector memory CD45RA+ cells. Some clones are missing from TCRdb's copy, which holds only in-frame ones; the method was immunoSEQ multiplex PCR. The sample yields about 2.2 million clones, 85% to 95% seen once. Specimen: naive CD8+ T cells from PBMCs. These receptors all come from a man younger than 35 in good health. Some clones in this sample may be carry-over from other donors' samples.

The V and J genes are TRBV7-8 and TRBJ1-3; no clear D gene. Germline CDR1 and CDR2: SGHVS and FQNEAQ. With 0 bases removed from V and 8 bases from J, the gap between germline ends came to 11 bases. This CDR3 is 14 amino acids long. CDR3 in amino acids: CASSLASQLDTIYF. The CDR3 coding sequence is TGTGCCAGCAGCTTAGCGTCGCAGTTGGACACCATATATTTT.

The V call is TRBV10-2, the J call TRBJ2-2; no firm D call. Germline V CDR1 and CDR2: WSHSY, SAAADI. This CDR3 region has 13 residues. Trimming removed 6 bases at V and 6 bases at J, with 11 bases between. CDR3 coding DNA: TGCGCCAGCAGCCCGAAGGGTTCCGGGGAGCTGTTTTTT. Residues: CASSPKGSGELFF.

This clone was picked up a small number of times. CDR3 region: CASSEAGTMNTEAFF. In DNA form, the CDR3 reads TGCGCCAGCAGCGAGGCCGGGACAATGAACACTGAAGCTTTCTTT. The rearrangement joins TRBV4-1 to TRBJ1-1, with TRBD1 as a possible D gene (6 bases). Germline CDR1 MGHRA, CDR2 YSYEKL. CDR3 size: 15 residues. Trimming removed 5 bases at V and 0 bases at J, with 13 bases between.

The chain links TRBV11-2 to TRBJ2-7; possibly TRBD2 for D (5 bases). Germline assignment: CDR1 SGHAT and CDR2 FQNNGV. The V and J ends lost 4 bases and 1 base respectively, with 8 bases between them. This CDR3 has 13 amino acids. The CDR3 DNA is TGTGCCAGCAGCTCTAGCACATCCTACGAGCAGTACTTC. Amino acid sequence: CASSSSTSYEQYF.

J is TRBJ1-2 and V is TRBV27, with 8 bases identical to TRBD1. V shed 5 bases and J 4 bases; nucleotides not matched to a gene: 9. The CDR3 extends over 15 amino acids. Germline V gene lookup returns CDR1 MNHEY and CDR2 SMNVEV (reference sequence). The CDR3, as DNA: TGTGCCAGCAGTCCGCTCCAGGGGACAGGCTATGGCTACACCTTC. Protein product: CASSPLQGTGYGYTF.

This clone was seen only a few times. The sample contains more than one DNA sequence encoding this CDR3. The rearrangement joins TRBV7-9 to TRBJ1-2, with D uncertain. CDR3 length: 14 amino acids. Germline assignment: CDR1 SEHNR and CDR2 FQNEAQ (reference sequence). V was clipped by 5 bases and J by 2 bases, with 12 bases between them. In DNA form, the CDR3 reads TGTGCCAGCAGCCCAGTCGGGCCCAACTATGGCTACACCTTC. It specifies CASSPVGPNYGYTF.

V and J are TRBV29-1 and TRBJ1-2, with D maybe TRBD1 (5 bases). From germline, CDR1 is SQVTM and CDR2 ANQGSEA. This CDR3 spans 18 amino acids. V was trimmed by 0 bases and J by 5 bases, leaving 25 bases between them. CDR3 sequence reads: CSVEEPGGAAELGYGYTF. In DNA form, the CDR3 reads TGCAGCGTTGAAGAGCCGGGAGGGGCCGCTGAGTTAGGGTATGGCTACACCTTC. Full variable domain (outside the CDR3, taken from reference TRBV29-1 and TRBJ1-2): SAVISQKPSRDICQRGTSLTIQCQVDSQVTMMFWYRQQPGQSLTLIATANQGSEATYESGFVIDKFPISRPNLTFSTLTVSNMSPEDSSIYLCSVEEPGGAAELGYGYTFGSGTRLTVV.

The CDR3 sequence is CASSPAAGGFENTGELFF. The DNA for the CDR3 is TGCGCCAGCAGTCCAGCCGCAGGGGGCTTCGAGAACACCGGGGAGCTGTTTTTT. V is TRBV4-3 and J is TRBJ2-2; 8 positions match TRBD1. V was clipped by 6 bases and J by 1 base; unmatched bases: 13. This CDR3 contains 18 residues. Germline values: CDR1 LGHNA, CDR2 YSLEER.

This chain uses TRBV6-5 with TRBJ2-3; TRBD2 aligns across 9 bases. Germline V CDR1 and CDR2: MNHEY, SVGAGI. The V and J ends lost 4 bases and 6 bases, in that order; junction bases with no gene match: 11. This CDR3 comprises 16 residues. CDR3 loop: CASSFDGAGGSDTQYF. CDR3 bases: TGTGCCAGCAGTTTCGATGGAGCGGGAGGTTCGGATACGCAGTATTTT.

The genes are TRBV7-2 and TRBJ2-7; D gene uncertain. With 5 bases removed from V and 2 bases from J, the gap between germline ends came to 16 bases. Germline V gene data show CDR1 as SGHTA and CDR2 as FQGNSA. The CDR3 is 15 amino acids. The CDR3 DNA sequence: TGTGCCAGCAGCGAGGTTCGGGCCCTGACCTACGAGCAGTACTTC. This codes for CASSEVRALTYEQYF.

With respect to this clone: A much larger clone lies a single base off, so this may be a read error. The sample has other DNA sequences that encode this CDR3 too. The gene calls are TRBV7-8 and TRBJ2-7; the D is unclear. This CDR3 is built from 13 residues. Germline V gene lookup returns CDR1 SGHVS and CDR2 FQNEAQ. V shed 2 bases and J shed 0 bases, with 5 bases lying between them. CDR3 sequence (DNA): TGTGCCAGCAGCTTATGGGGCTCCTACGAGCAGTACTTC. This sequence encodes CASSLWGSYEQYF.

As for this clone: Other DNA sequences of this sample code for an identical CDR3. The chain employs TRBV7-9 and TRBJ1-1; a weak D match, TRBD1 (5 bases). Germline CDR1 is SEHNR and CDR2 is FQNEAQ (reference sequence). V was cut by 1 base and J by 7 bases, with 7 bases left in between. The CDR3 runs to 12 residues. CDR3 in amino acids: CASSLGGGEAFF. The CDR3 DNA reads TGTGCCAGCAGCTTAGGTGGGGGTGAAGCTTTCTTT.

CDR3 coding DNA: TGTGCCACCAGCAGAGAGGCGGCGGGAGGGGGCACCGGGGAGCTGTTTTTT. Protein product: CATSREAAGGGTGELFF. The J gene is TRBJ2-2, the V gene TRBV15, with 9 nucleotides matching TRBD2. Per germline, CDR1 LNHNV and CDR2 YYDKDF (reference sequence). The V and J ends lost 0 bases and 4 bases, in that order; junction bases with no gene match: 6. This CDR3 is built from 17 residues.

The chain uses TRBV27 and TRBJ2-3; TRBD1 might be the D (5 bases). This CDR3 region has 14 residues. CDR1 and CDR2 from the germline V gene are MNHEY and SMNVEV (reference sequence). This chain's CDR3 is CAVGETQSTDTQYF. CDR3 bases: TGTGCTGTAGGGGAAACACAAAGCACAGATACGCAGTATTTT.

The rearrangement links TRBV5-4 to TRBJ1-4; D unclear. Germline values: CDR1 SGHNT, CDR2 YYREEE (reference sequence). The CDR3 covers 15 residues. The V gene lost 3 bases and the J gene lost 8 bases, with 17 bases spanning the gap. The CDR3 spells CASSYGRGGTEKLFF. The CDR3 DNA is TGTGCCAGCAGCTACGGTCGGGGAGGAACAGAAAAACTGTTTTTT.

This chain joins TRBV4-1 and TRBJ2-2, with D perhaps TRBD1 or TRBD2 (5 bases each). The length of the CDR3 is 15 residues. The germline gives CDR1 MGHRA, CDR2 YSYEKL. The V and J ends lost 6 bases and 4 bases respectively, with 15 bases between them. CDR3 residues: CASRNTRDVTGELFF. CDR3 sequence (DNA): TGCGCCAGCAGAAACACCCGGGACGTCACCGGGGAGCTGTTTTTT.